This T cell receptor (beta chain) was retrieved from a study of T cell responses to AZD1222 COVID-19 vaccine. Here immunoSEQ multiplex PCR was the method, and the copy in TCRdb shows in-frame clones only, minus some. The sample lists around 80,000 clones, 90% occurring once. The V and J ends lost 5 bases and 2 bases respectively, with 16 bases between them. CDR3 length equals 15 residues. Germline V gene sequence: CDR1 LNHDA, CDR2 SQIVND (reference sequence). The origin of this receptor is an adult in good health. The source was peripheral blood, collected on day 0 of AZD1222 vaccination. The chain joins TRBV19 to TRBJ2-7, with D maybe TRBD1 (5 bases). DNA of the CDR3: TGTGCCAGTAGTCCCCGGCAGGGTGATACCTACGAGCAGTACTTC. This gives the protein CASSPRQGDTYEQYF.